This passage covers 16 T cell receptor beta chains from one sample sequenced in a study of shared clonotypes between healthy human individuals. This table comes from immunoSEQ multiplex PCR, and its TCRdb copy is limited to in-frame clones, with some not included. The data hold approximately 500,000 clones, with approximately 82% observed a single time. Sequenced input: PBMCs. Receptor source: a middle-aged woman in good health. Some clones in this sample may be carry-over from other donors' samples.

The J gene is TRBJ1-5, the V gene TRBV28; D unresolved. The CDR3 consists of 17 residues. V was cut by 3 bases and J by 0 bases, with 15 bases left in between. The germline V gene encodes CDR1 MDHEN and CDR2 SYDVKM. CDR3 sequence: CASSLLKIGYSNQPQHF. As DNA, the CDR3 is TGTGCCAGCAGTTTGCTCAAGATCGGGTATAGCAATCAGCCCCAGCATTTT.

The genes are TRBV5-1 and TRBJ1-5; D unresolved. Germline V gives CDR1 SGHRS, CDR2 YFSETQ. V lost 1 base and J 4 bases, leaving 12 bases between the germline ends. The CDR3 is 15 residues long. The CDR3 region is CASSLYGSVNQPQHF. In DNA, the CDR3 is TGCGCCAGCAGCTTGTACGGATCAGTAAATCAGCCCCAGCATTTT.

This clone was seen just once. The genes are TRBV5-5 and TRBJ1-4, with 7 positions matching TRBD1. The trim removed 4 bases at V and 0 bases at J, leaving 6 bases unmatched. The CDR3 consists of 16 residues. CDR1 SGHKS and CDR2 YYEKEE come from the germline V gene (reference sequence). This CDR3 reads CASSDPGGATNEKLFF. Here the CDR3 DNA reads TGTGCCAGCAGCGACCCAGGGGGTGCAACTAATGAAAAACTGTTTTTT.

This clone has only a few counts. CDR3 amino acids: CASSQQGQTNTEAFF. The CDR3 region has the DNA TGCGCCAGCAGCCAACAGGGACAGACGAACACTGAAGCTTTCTTT. This sequence joins TRBV4-1 and TRBJ1-1; 7 positions match TRBD1. The CDR3 has 15 amino acids. Germline assignment: CDR1 MGHRA and CDR2 YSYEKL. The junction had 4 bases not matched to a gene; V was cut back by 2 bases and J by 1 base.

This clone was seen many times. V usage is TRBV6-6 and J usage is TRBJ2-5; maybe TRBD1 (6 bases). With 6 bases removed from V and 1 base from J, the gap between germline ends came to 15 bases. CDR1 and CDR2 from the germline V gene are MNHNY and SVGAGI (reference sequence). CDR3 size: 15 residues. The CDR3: CASRPWTVSQETQYF. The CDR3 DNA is TGTGCCAGCAGACCTTGGACAGTTTCCCAAGAGACCCAGTACTTC.

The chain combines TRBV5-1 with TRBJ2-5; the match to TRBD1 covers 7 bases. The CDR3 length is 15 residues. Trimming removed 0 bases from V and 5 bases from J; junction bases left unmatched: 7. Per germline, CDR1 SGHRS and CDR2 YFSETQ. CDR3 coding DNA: TGCGCCAGCAGCTTGGCCGACAGGGCAAGCGAGACCCAGTACTTC. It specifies CASSLADRASETQYF.

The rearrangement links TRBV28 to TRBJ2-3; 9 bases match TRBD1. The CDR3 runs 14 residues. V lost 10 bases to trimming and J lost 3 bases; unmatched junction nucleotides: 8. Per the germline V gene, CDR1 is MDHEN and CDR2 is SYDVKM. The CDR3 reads CAIHPQGATDTQYF. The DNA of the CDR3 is TGTGCCATCCACCCACAGGGGGCAACAGATACGCAGTATTTT.

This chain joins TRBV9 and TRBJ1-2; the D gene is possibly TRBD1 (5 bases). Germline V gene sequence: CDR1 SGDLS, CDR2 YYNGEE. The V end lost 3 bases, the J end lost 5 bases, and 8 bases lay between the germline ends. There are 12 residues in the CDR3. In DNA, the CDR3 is TGTGCCAGCAGCGCGGGGGAGTATGGCTACACCTTC. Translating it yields CASSAGEYGYTF.

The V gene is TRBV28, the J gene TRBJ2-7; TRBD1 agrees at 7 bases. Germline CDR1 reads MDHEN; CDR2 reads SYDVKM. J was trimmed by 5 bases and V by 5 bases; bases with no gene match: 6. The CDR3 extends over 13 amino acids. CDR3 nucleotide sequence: TGTGCCAGCAGTCTTACAGGGGCCCACGAGCAGTACTTC. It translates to CASSLTGAHEQYF.

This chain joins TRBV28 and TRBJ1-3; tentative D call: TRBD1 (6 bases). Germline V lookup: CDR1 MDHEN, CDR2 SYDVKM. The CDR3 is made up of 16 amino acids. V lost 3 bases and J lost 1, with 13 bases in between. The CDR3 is CASSFVRGGSGNTIYF. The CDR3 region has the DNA TGTGCCAGCAGTTTCGTAAGGGGGGGGTCTGGAAACACCATATATTTT.

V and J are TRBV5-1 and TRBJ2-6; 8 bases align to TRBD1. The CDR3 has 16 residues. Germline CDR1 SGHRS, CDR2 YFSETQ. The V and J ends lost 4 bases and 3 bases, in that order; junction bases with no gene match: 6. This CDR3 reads CASSTQGAHGANVLTF. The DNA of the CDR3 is TGCGCCAGCAGCACCCAGGGGGCGCATGGGGCCAACGTCCTGACTTTC.

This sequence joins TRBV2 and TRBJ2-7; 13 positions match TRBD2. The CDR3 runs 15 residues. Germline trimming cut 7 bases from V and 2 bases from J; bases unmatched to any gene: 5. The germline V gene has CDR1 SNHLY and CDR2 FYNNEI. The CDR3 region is CASKELAGGPYEQYF. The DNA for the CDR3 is TGTGCCAGCAAGGAACTAGCGGGAGGGCCCTACGAGCAGTACTTC. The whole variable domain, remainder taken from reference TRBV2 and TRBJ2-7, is EPEVTQTPSHQVTQMGQEVILRCVPISNHLYFYWYRQILGQKVEFLVSFYNNEISEKSEIFDDQFSVERPDGSNFTLKIRSTKLEDSAMYFCASKELAGGPYEQYFGPGTRLTVT.

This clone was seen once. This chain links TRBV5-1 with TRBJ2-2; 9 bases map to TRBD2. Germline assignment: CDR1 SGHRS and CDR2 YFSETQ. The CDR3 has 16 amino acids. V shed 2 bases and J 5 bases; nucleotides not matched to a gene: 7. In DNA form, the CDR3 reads TGCGCCAGCAGCTTTTCGCGGGAGGGAGGTACCGGGGAGCTGTTTTTT. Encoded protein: CASSFSREGGTGELFF.

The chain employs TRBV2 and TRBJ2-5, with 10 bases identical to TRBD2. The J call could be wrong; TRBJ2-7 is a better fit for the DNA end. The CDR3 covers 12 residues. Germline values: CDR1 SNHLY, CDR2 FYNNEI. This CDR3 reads CATGTSVYEQYF. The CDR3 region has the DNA TGTGCCACCGGGACTAGCGTTTACGAGCAGTACTTC.

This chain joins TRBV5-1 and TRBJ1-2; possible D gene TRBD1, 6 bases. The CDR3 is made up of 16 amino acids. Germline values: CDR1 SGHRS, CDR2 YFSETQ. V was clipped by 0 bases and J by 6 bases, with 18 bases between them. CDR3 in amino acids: CASSLAPGGGGDGYTF. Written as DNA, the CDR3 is TGCGCCAGCAGCTTGGCCCCCGGGGGCGGTGGGGATGGCTACACCTTC.

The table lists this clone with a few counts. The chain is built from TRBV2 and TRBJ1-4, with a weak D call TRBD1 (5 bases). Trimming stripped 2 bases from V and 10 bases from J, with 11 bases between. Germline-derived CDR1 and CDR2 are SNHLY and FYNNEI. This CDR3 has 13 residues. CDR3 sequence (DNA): TGTGCCAGCAGTGAAACGGGGCGAGGAAAACTGTTTTTT. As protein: CASSETGRGKLFF. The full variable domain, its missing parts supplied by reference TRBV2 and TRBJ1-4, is EPEVTQTPSHQVTQMGQEVILRCVPISNHLYFYWYRQILGQKVEFLVSFYNNEISEKSEIFDDQFSVERPDGSNFTLKIRSTKLEDSAMYFCASSETGRGKLFFGSGTQLSVL.